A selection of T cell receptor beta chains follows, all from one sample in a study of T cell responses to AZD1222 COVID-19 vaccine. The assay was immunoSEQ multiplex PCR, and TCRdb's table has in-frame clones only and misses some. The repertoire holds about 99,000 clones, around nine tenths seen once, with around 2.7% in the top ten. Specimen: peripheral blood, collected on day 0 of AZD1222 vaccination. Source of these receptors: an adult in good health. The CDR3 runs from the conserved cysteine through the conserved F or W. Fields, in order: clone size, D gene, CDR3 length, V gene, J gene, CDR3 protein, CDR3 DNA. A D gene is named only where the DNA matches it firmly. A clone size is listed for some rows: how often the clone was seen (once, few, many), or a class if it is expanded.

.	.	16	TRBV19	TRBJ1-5	CASSPIEGRSNQPQHF	TGTGCCAGTAGTCCCATAGAGGGGCGAAGCAATCAGCCCCAGCATTTT
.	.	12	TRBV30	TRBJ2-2	CAWSSSTGELFF	TGTGCCTGGAGCTCGAGCACCGGGGAGCTGTTTTTT
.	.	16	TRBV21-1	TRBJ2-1	CASSKERDQDDNEQFF	TGTGCCAGCAGCAAAGAGAGGGACCAGGACGACAATGAGCAGTTCTTC
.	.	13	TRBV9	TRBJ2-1	CASRADLAGEQFF	TGTGCCAGCAGGGCCGATCTAGCCGGGGAGCAGTTCTTC
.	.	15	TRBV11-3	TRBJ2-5	CASSRRGGSQETQYF	TGTGCCAGCAGCAGACGTGGGGGGAGCCAAGAGACCCAGTACTTC
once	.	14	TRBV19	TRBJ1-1	CASSIGEGRTEAFF	TGTGCCAGTAGTATAGGTGAAGGCCGAACTGAAGCTTTCTTT
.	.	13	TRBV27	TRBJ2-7	CASSPTGPYEQYF	TGTGCCAGCAGCCCGACAGGACCTTACGAGCAGTACTTC
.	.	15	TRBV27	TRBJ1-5	CASSFTGPSNQPQHF	TGTGCCAGCAGTTTCACGGGACCCAGCAATCAGCCCCAGCATTTT
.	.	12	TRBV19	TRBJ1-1	CASSMVAMGAFF	TGTGCCAGTAGTATGGTAGCAATGGGGGCTTTCTTT
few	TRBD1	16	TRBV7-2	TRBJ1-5	CASSASTGALNQPQHF	TGTGCCAGCAGCGCCTCAACAGGGGCGCTTAATCAGCCCCAGCATTTT
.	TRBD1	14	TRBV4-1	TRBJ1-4	CASSFDRDNEKLFF	TGCGCCAGCAGTTTCGACAGGGATAATGAAAAACTGTTTTTT
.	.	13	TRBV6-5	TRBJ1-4	CASSRRPGEKLFF	TGTGCCAGCAGTCGGCGACCCGGTGAAAAACTGTTTTTT
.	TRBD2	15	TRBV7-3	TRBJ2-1	CASSHRLAGEHEQFF	TGTGCCAGCAGCCATCGACTAGCGGGAGAACATGAGCAGTTCTTC
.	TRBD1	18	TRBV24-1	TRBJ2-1	CATSDSKTGQGVLNEQFF	TGTGCCACCAGTGATTCTAAAACGGGACAGGGTGTTTTGAACGAGCAGTTCTTC
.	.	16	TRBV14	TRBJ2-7	CASSQVSRGKKYEQYF	TGTGCCAGCAGCCAAGTGTCACGGGGTAAGAAGTACGAGCAGTACTTC
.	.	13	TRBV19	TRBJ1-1	CASSIGQATEAFF	TGTGCCAGTAGTATTGGTCAGGCCACTGAAGCTTTCTTT
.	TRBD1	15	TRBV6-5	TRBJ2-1	CASSQGQGPYNEQFF	TGTGCCAGCAGCCAAGGACAGGGGCCCTACAATGAGCAGTTCTTC
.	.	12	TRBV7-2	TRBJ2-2	CASSRWGGELFF	TGTGCCAGCAGCAGGTGGGGGGGGGAGCTGTTTTTT
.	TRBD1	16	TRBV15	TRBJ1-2	CATSKGQGSYNYGYTF	TGTGCCACCAGCAAAGGACAGGGTTCTTATAACTATGGCTACACCTTC
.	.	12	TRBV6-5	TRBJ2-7	CASSSPTREQYF	TGTGCCAGCAGTAGTCCGACTCGTGAGCAGTACTTC
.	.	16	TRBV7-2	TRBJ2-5	CASSLIRGTYQETQYF	TGTGCCAGCAGCTTAATTAGGGGGACGTACCAAGAGACCCAGTACTTC
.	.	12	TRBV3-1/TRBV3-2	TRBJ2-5	CASSQQGEGQYF	TGTGCCAGCAGCCAACAGGGAGAAGGCCAGTACTTC
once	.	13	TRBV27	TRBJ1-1	CASSLGRNTEAFF	TGTGCCAGCAGTTTGGGCAGAAATACTGAAGCTTTCTTT
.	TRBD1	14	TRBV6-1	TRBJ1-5	CASSETGGGQPQHF	TGTGCCAGCAGTGAGACAGGGGGCGGCCAGCCCCAGCATTTT
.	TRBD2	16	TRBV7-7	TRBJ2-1	CASSLNSGGAYNEQFF	TGTGCTAGCAGCTTGAATAGCGGGGGAGCCTACAATGAGCAGTTCTTC
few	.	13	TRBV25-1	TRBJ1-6	CASSGRTDSPLHF	TGTGCCAGCAGTGGACGCACTGATTCACCCCTCCACTTT
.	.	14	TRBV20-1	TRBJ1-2	CSASISQTNYGYTF	TGCAGTGCTAGTATATCACAGACTAACTATGGCTACACCTTC
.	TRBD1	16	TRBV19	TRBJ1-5	CASSIVGGLSNQPQHF	TGTGCCAGTAGTATAGTAGGGGGCCTTAGCAATCAGCCCCAGCATTTT
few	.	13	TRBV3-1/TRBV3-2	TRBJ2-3	CASSPAGTGTQYF	TGTGCCAGCAGCCCTGCAGGGACCGGGACGCAGTATTTT
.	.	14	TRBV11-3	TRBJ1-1	CASSLYRTNTEAFF	TGTGCCAGCAGCTTATACAGAACTAACACTGAAGCTTTCTTT